This T cell receptor beta chain originates from a study of blood T cell repertoires in COVID-19 (TCRdb year 2020). For the study in its entirety: Samples covering the acute and convalescent phases of COVID-19 were provided by collaborators in the United States, Italy and Spain. Nearly every sample came with metadata listing a de-identified subject ID, COVID-19 status, age in years and sex. Where available, HLA class I and class II types were obtained from metadata supplied by the sample provider rather than from assay-based typing. The samples were drawn from the first 160 participants of the ongoing ImmuneRACE study and from over 950 subjects provided by 6 global collaborators. A freely available public database, intended as a resource for researchers studying the immune response to SARS-CoV-2, is where the repertoires were released. Deeply sampled blood TCRbeta repertoires from subjects exposed to, actively infected with, or recovered from COVID-19 were included in the dataset. The prospective study material was composed of cDNA or gDNA derived from T cells, B-cell-depleted T cells, or PBMCs.

The germline V gene yields SGHRS for CDR1 and YFSETQ for CDR2. Spanning cysteine to phenylalanine, the CDR3 consists of 15 amino acids. Only the CDR3 part of the read is kept: 45 bases, read in frame from the first base. Germline trimming: 1 base from V, 7 bases from J; junction bases outside gene matches: 7. Study-wide findings and limitations: The quantity of clinical and demographic metadata differed by source and by participant and was supplied without curation.

TCRbeta CDR3 regions were amplified from genomic DNA using the immunoSEQ Assay, a bias-controlled multiplex PCR. Under the source paper's analysis protocol: The number of nucleated cells in each sample was estimated by amplification of reference gene primers within the assay. Sequence reads were collapsed and filtered to measure the absolute abundance of every unique TCRbeta CDR3 rearrangement. For each sample, productive Simpson clonality was calculated as the square root of Simpson's diversity index across productive rearrangements. The table comes from immuneACCESS by way of TCRdb, which keeps in-frame sequences with V and J called. Part of the clones is missing from these tables; in studies checked, under half for an unresolved V gene and the rest for unknown reasons. The V and J calls and the clone size are those of that table, but D and trimming were determined from the DNA. The sample has 70,000 to 95,000 clones on record, about 84% of them singletons. The top ten hold roughly 25% of the sample.

Whole blood was collected in K2EDTA tubes by collaborating institutions according to the institutions' own protocols. For TCRbeta analysis, collaborators shipped samples in one of three forms: frozen whole blood, isolated PBMCs, or DNA extracted from either of those sample types. As concerns this clone: Its antigen remains unidentified. One base away there is no much larger clone; base qualities are not given.

Specimen: peripheral blood. The origin of this receptor is a human donor in a cohort sampled during active COVID-19. The sequence is built from TRBV5-1 and TRBJ2-1; 8 bases in between match TRBD2. The CDR3 region: CASSLNGGELNEQFF. The nucleotide sequence reads as follows: TGCGCCAGCAGCTTGAACGGGGGGGAATTGAATGAGCAGTTCTTC.